This record covers a single TCR beta chain. The protocol was immunoSEQ multiplex PCR, while the TCRdb copy is restricted to in-frame clones and leaves out a portion. The table records under 30,000 clones, 90% to 95% of them present only once. From germline, CDR1 is LNHDA and CDR2 SQIVND (reference sequence). J was trimmed by 6 bases and V by 3 bases; bases with no gene match: 9. The CDR3 covers 15 residues. This specimen belongs to a study of T cells in tuberculosis. Specified time point: new active TB diagnosis, blood taken before or within 7 days of starting treatment. Sequences were derived from PBMCs, sampled at tuberculosis diagnosis. The sequence was obtained from an adult with tuberculosis. V and J are TRBV19 and TRBJ1-1, with 8 bases aligning to TRBD1. CDR3 region: CASSIFGTGTPEAFF. The CDR3 DNA is TGTGCCAGTAGTATTTTCGGGACAGGAACCCCTGAAGCTTTCTTT.